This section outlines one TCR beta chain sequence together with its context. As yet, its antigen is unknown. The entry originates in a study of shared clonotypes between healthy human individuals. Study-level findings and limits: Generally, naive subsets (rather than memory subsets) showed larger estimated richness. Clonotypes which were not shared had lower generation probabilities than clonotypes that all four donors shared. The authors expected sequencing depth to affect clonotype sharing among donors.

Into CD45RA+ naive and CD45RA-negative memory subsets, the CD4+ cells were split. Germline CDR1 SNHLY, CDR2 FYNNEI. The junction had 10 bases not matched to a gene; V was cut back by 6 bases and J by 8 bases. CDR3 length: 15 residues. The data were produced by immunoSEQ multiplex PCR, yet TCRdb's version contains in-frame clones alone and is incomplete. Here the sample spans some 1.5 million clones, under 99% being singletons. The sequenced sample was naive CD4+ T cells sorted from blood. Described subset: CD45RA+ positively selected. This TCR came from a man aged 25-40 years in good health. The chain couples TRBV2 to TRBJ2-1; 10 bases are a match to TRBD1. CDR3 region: CASRSGTGVHYEQFF. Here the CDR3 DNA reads TGTGCCAGCAGGTCCGGGACAGGGGTTCACTATGAGCAGTTCTTC.